This T cell receptor (beta chain) was captured by sequencing in a study of blood T cell repertoires in COVID-19. Across the study: Spain, Italy and the United States supplied samples that represented acute and convalescent COVID-19. From T cells, B-cell-depleted T cells, or PBMCs came the material, which was cDNA or gDNA.

In this sample, this clone turned up once. Trimming removed 1 base from V and 2 bases from J, with 14 bases in between. The V gene's germline CDR1 is MDHEN and CDR2 SYDVKM. The CDR3 contains 16 residues. In the study's own analysis: Scientists estimated how many nucleated cells there were by amplifying reference gene primers. The method was immunoSEQ multiplex PCR; TCRdb's version includes in-frame clones alone and lacks a portion of them. That table is the source of V, J and clone size, and D and trimming were worked out from the DNA. The table lists some 20,000 clones, 86% of them singletons. Sequencing input: peripheral blood. The TCR comes from a woman older than 75 with active or convalescent COVID-19. This chain uses TRBV28 with TRBJ2-5, with unresolved D. CDR3 nucleotides: TGTGCCAGCAGTTTATTTTCAACCGTCGGGCAAGAGACCCAGTACTTC. Residues: CASSLFSTVGQETQYF.